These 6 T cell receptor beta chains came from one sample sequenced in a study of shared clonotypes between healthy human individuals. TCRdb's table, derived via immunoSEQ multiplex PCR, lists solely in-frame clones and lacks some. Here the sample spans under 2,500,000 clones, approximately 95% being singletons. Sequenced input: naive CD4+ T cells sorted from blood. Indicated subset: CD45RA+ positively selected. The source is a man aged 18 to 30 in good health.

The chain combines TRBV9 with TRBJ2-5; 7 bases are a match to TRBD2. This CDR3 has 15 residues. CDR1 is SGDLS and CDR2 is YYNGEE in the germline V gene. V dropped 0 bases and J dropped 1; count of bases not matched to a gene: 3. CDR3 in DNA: TGTGCCAGCAGCGTAGACTTAGCGGGCCAAGAGACCCAGTACTTC. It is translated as CASSVDLAGQETQYF.

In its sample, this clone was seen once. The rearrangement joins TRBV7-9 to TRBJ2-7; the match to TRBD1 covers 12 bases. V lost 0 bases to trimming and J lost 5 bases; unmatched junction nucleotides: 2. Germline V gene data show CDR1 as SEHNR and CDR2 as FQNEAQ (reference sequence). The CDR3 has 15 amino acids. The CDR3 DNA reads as TGTGCCAGCAGCTTAGCGGGACAGGGGGCCCACGAGCAGTACTTC. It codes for CASSLAGQGAHEQYF.

The CDR3 spells CASSSLGGIEAKNIQYF. The CDR3 coding sequence is TGTGCCAGCAGCTCGCTGGGGGGAATTGAGGCCAAAAACATTCAGTACTTC. The chain carries TRBV11-2 and TRBJ2-4; D possibly corresponds to TRBD2 (6 bases). CDR3 size: 17 residues. In germline, CDR1 is SGHAT, CDR2 FQNNGV. Trimming took off 4 bases at V and 1 base at J, with 17 bases between the two ends. Full variable domain (outside the CDR3, taken from reference TRBV11-2 and TRBJ2-4): EAGVAQSPRYKIIEKRQSVAFWCNPISGHATLYWYQQILGQGPKLLIQFQNNGVVDDSQLPKDRFSAERLKGVDSTLKIQPAKLEDSAVYLCASSSLGGIEAKNIQYFGAGTRLSVL.

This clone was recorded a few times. Here the CDR3 DNA reads TGTGCCAGCAGCTTGGCGTACGGGTACTATGGCTACACCTTC. Its protein is CASSLAYGYYGYTF. The chain couples TRBV5-4 to TRBJ1-2; D is unresolved. Germline CDR1 is SGHNT and CDR2 is YYREEE (reference sequence). The CDR3 covers 14 residues. Trimming cost V 0 bases and J 3 bases, with 9 bases left between them.

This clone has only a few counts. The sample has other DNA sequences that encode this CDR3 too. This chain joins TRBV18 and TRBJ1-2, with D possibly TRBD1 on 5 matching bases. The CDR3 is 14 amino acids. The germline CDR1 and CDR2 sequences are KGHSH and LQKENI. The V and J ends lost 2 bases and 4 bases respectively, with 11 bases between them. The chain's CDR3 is CASSPSQGSYGYTF. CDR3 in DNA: TGTGCCAGCTCACCATCCCAGGGTTCCTATGGCTACACCTTC.

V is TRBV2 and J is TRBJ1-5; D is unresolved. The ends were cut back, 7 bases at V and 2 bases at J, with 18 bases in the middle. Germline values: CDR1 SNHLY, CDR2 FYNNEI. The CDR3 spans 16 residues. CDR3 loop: CASNPDETGRNQPQHF. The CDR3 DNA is TGTGCCAGCAACCCTGACGAGACGGGCCGCAATCAGCCCCAGCATTTT.